This entry lists 27 T cell receptor beta chains sequenced from one sample in a study of blood T cells in healthy people across ages (dated by TCRdb to about 2015). Libraries came from 5' RACE. The sequencer listed for this sample is Illumina HiSeq 2500. A second about 7 to 11 cycle PCR used a sample-barcoded 5' primer and a J-beta primer mix. The public reads were reanalyzed by TCRdb: fastp trimming at Q25, MiXCR alignment, in-frame beta chains only. Rows merge per CDR3 protein into single entries with the most common DNA and genes. The sample data list roughly 1,500,000 distinct CDR3 sequences, and about 43% of these were observed just once. The ten biggest clones cover roughly 8.2% of the sample. The sample was blood. The receptors derive from a woman between 18 and 30 years old in good health.

This clonotype has only a few counts. This sequence joins TRBV12-3 or TRBV12-4 and TRBJ1-2; the D is unclear. V was pared by 7 bases and J by 3 bases, with 9 bases between. The CDR3 loop spans 12 amino acids. Here the CDR3 reads CASNLPYYGYTF. In DNA form, the CDR3 reads TGTGCCAGCAACCTCCCGTACTATGGCTACACCTTC.

The chain combines TRBV5-1 with TRBJ2-5; D perhaps matches TRBD1 (6 bases). V lost 1 base, J lost 2 bases, and 12 bases lay in between. CDR3 length: 15 residues. Per the germline V gene, CDR1 is SGHRS and CDR2 is YFSETQ. In DNA form, the CDR3 reads TGCGCCAGCAGCTTGAGCGGACAGCAGCAAGAGACCCAGTACTTC. The encoded protein is CASSLSGQQQETQYF.

The chain joins TRBV7-2 to TRBJ2-6; D is ambiguous. V was cut by 4 bases and J by 2 bases, with 9 bases left in between. CDR1 SGHTA and CDR2 FQGNSA come from the germline V gene. The CDR3 has 15 residues. In DNA, the CDR3 is TGTGCCAGCAGCTACACAGAAGCTGGGGCCAACGTCCTGACTTTC. It yields the protein CASSYTEAGANVLTF.

The rearrangement links TRBV4-1 to TRBJ2-1; 7 nucleotides agree with TRBD2. The DNA end lines up better with TRBJ2-7; the J call may be wrong. CDR3 length: 15 residues. Germline lookup yields CDR1 MGHRA and CDR2 YSYEKL. The CDR3 sequence is CASGPTTSSYNEQYF. CDR3 DNA: TGCGCCAGCGGACCAACGACTAGCTCCTACAATGAGCAGTACTTC.

The chain combines TRBV9 with TRBJ2-6; D is perhaps TRBD1 or TRBD2 (5 bases each). The germline V gene encodes CDR1 SGDLS and CDR2 YYNGEE. The V end was cut by 1 base, the J end by 0 bases, with 14 bases between. CDR3 size: 18 residues. CDR3 coding DNA: TGTGCCAGCAGCGTAAGGGACGGACAAAGCTCTGGGGCCAACGTCCTGACTTTC. Translated: CASSVRDGQSSGANVLTF.

V gene TRBV6-6 combines with J gene TRBJ2-1, with D perhaps TRBD1 (5 bases). Between the trimmed V and J ends, which lost 2 bases and 13 bases, there was a span of 15 bases. The germline CDR1 and CDR2 sequences are MNHNY and SVGAGI (reference sequence). The CDR3 has 13 residues. The CDR3 DNA reads as TGTGCCAGCAGTTACGGTGGACAAGAGACCCAGTTCTTC. Translation gives CASSYGGQETQFF.

The V call is TRBV29-1, the J call TRBJ1-1; D not resolved. The CDR3 extends over 15 amino acids. The V and J ends lost 0 bases and 0 bases respectively, with 11 bases between them. Germline CDR1 reads SQVTM; CDR2 reads ANQGSEA. CDR3 sequence: CSVEDERIMNTEAFF. DNA of the CDR3: TGCAGCGTTGAAGATGAACGGATCATGAACACTGAAGCTTTCTTT.

In its sample, this clonotype was seen a few times. The chain links TRBV29-1 to TRBJ1-1, with D maybe TRBD1 (5 bases). The CDR3 loop spans 12 amino acids. Germline assignment: CDR1 SQVTM and CDR2 ANQGSEA. The germline V and J ends were trimmed by 6 bases and 4 bases, with 12 bases remaining between them. The CDR3 protein is CSVYPGGTEAFF. CDR3 nucleotides: TGCAGCGTGTACCCTGGGGGCACTGAAGCTTTCTTT.

The chain links TRBV6-5 to TRBJ2-7; D possibly corresponds to TRBD2 (5 bases). CDR3 length equals 17 residues. V dropped 0 bases and J dropped 0 bases, with 15 bases sitting between them. The germline gives CDR1 MNHEY, CDR2 SVGAGI. The CDR3 spells CASSYSYFERPSYEQYF. Here the CDR3 DNA reads TGTGCCAGCAGTTACTCCTATTTTGAGCGGCCCTCCTACGAGCAGTACTTC.

This clonotype has just a few counts. The V and J genes are TRBV7-9 and TRBJ2-1, with 9 bases matching TRBD2. Germline-derived CDR1 and CDR2 are SEHNR and FQNEAQ (reference sequence). The CDR3 runs 15 residues. J was trimmed by 5 bases and V by 4 bases; bases with no gene match: 6. CDR3 nucleotide sequence: TGTGCCAGCAGCTCACCGGGACTAGCAAACAATGAGCAGTTCTTC. Translation gives CASSSPGLANNEQFF. The full variable domain, completed using reference TRBV7-9 and TRBJ2-1, is DTGVSQNPRHKITKRGQNVTFRCDPISEHNRLYWYRQTLGQGPEFLTYFQNEAQLEKSRLLSDRFSAERPKGSFSTLEIQRTEQGDSAMYLCASSSPGLANNEQFFGPGTRLTVL.

This clonotype was detected a few times. CDR3 coding DNA: TGTGCCAGCAGCTTAGTTCAGGGGATAGGGTATGGCTACACCTTC. Protein sequence: CASSLVQGIGYGYTF. This chain uses TRBV7-8 with TRBJ1-2; maybe TRBD1 (6 bases). The CDR3 totals 15 residues. V dropped 1 base and J dropped 5 bases, with 14 bases sitting between them. Germline CDR1 reads SGHVS; CDR2 reads FQNEAQ.

The V call is TRBV15, the J call TRBJ1-1; 7 bases are a match to TRBD1. V shed 0 bases, J shed 1 base, and the junction held 5 bases outside the gene matches. The CDR3 runs to 16 residues. CDR1 is LNHNV and CDR2 is YYDKDF in the germline V gene (reference sequence). In nucleotides, the CDR3 is TGTGCCACCAGCAGAGACACGGGACAGACGAACACTGAAGCTTTCTTT. Protein product: CATSRDTGQTNTEAFF.

The chain recombines TRBV18 with TRBJ2-1; 11 nucleotides line up with TRBD1. Germline CDR1 is KGHSH and CDR2 is LQKENI. V lost 6 bases and J lost 6; bases outside the gene matches: 10. The length of the CDR3 is 16 residues. This CDR3 reads CASSPIGTGGFNEQFF. The CDR3 bases are TGTGCCAGCTCGCCAATCGGGACAGGGGGTTTCAATGAGCAGTTCTTC.

The table lists this clonotype with a few counts. The chain couples TRBV28 to TRBJ2-7, with 8 nucleotides matching TRBD1. This CDR3 comprises 16 residues. Trimming removed 6 bases from V and 7 bases from J; junction bases left unmatched: 17. Germline CDR1 MDHEN, CDR2 SYDVKM. In DNA, the CDR3 is TGTGCCAGCAGGGCCTTACGACAGGGGAGTTACAATGAGCAGTACTTC. Translating it yields CASRALRQGSYNEQYF.

J is TRBJ2-2 and V is TRBV5-1, with 8 positions matching TRBD1. The V and J ends lost 6 bases and 3 bases, in that order; junction bases with no gene match: 7. Germline V gene data show CDR1 as SGHRS and CDR2 as YFSETQ. This CDR3 has 15 residues. This chain's CDR3 is CASTGQGGHTGELFF. The CDR3 nucleotides read TGCGCCAGCACCGGACAGGGAGGCCACACCGGGGAGCTGTTTTTT. Drawing the rest from reference TRBV5-1 and TRBJ2-2, the complete variable domain is KAGVTQTPRYLIKTRGQQVTLSCSPISGHRSVSWYQQTPGQGLQFLFEYFSETQRNKGNFPGRFSGRQFSNSRSEMNVSTLELGDSALYLCASTGQGGHTGELFFGEGSRLTVL.

In regard to this clonotype: Possible read error: a much larger clone is one base away. This chain joins TRBV11-2 and TRBJ2-7; 7 positions agree with TRBD2. This CDR3 region has 14 residues. Per the germline V gene, CDR1 is SGHAT and CDR2 is FQNNGV. After removal of 5 bases from V and 3 bases from J, the junction contained 7 bases not matched to a gene. The CDR3 here is CASSVASSGYEQYF. The DNA for the CDR3 is TGTGCCAGCAGCGTAGCCTCTAGCGGCTACGAGCAGTACTTC.

This clonotype appeared a few times. This chain links TRBV18 with TRBJ2-6; D might be TRBD2 (6 bases). In germline, CDR1 is KGHSH, CDR2 LQKENI. V was cut by 3 bases and J by 0 bases, with 6 bases left in between. The CDR3 sequence is 15 residues long. This CDR3 reads CASSPEGSGANVLTF. In DNA form, the CDR3 reads TGTGCCAGCTCACCGGAGGGCTCTGGGGCCAACGTCCTGACTTTC.

CDR3 sequence: CASSLGGRYEKLFF. The CDR3 region has the DNA TGTGCCAGCAGCTTAGGGGGCCGTTATGAAAAACTGTTTTTT. The rearrangement links TRBV5-6 to TRBJ1-4; 7 nucleotides agree with TRBD1. Germline loops: CDR1 SGHDT, CDR2 YYEEEE. The J segment lost 6 bases and the V segment lost 2 bases, leaving 4 bases of the junction unmatched. This CDR3 is built from 14 residues.

V and J are TRBV28 and TRBJ2-5, with 7 bases identical to TRBD1. The J call may be incorrect, as the DNA end agrees better with TRBJ2-7. The CDR3 has 15 amino acids. CDR1 is MDHEN, CDR2 SYDVKM, per germline. In DNA form, the CDR3 reads TGTGCCAGCCGCTCATCAGCGACAGGGTATTACGAGCAGTACTTC. Its translation: CASRSSATGYYEQYF.

The V and J genes are TRBV10-3 and TRBJ2-7; TRBD1 agrees at 8 bases. The J segment lost 2 bases and the V segment lost 5 bases, leaving 11 bases of the junction unmatched. Germline V gene lookup returns CDR1 ENHRY and CDR2 SYGVKD. The CDR3 sequence is 16 residues long. The CDR3 is CAISRTPGTGTYEQYF. As DNA, the CDR3 is TGTGCCATCAGTCGTACCCCCGGGACAGGTACCTACGAGCAGTACTTC.

The rearrangement links TRBV15 to TRBJ1-1; TRBD1 matches 9 bases. CDR1 and CDR2 (germline): LNHNV, YYDKDF (reference sequence). The CDR3 spans 16 residues. Trimming at V came to 4 bases and at J to 0 bases, leaving 6 bases not matched to a gene. The CDR3: CATSNPGQGMNTEAFF. The CDR3 DNA reads TGTGCCACCAGCAATCCGGGACAGGGCATGAACACTGAAGCTTTCTTT.

This clonotype was recorded a few times. J is TRBJ2-5 and V is TRBV20-1; TRBD1 agrees at 8 bases. CDR3 length: 14 amino acids. Per germline, CDR1 DFQATT and CDR2 SNEGSKA (reference sequence). The V gene end was trimmed by 0 bases and the J gene end by 11 bases; junction bases not matched to a gene: 11. The CDR3 loop is CSARDLGQGTEQYF. CDR3 DNA sequence: TGCAGTGCTAGAGATTTAGGACAGGGTACGGAGCAGTACTTC.

The genes are TRBV4-1 and TRBJ1-2; 9 nucleotides agree with TRBD1. The CDR3 is 16 residues long. Germline V gene sequence: CDR1 MGHRA, CDR2 YSYEKL. Trimming took 1 base from V and 7 from J; bases not matched to a gene: 10. The CDR3 DNA is TGCGCCAGCAGCCAAGGCGACAGGGGGTTGAGGGGTGGCTACACCTTC. Translating it yields CASSQGDRGLRGGYTF.

The rearrangement uses TRBV5-6 and TRBJ2-5, with unresolved D. TRBJ2-7 explains the end of the DNA better; the J call may be wrong. The CDR3 is 14 amino acids. CDR1 is SGHDT, CDR2 YYEEEE, per germline. CDR3 in amino acids: CASSLGVGWDEQYF. CDR3 bases: TGTGCCAGCAGCTTGGGGGTAGGGTGGGACGAGCAGTACTTC.

The chain recombines TRBV20-1 with TRBJ1-5, with 7 bases aligning to TRBD1. This CDR3 is 14 amino acids long. Germline CDR1 and CDR2: DFQATT and SNEGSKA (reference sequence). Trimming at V came to 5 bases and at J to 3 bases, leaving 7 bases not matched to a gene. As DNA, the CDR3 is TGCAGTGCTTCAACCGACAGGGACAATCAGCCCCAGCATTTT. As protein: CSASTDRDNQPQHF.

This clonotype was detected ten times or more. Germline is not matched at one junction end, which may reflect a read error. The chain couples TRBV7-7 to TRBJ2-3; D is ambiguous. The CDR3 is 14 residues long. Germline assignment: CDR1 SSHAT and CDR2 FNYEAQ (reference sequence). CDR3 sequence reads: CASSLEPVGDTQYF. CDR3 in DNA: TGTGCTAGCAGCTTAGAGCCCGTGGGAGATACGCAGTATTTT.

This chain connects TRBV7-8 to TRBJ2-2; tentatively, D is TRBD1 (5 bases). CDR3 length: 16 residues. V lost 5 bases and J 3 bases, leaving 16 bases between the germline ends. The germline V gene encodes CDR1 SGHVS and CDR2 FQNEAQ. CDR3 bases: TGTGCCAGCAGCCTGACAGAACTACAGGACACCGGGGAGCTGTTTTTT. It yields the protein CASSLTELQDTGELFF.